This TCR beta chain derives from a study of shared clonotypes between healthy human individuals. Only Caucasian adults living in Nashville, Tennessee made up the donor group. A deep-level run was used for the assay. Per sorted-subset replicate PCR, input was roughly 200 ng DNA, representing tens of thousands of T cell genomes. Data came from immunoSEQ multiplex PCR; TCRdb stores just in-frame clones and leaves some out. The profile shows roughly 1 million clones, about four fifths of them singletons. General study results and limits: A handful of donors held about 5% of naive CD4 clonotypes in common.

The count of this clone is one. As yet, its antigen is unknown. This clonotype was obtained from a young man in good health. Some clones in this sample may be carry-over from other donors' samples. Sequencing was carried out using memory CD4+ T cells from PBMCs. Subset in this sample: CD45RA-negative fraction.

The CDR3, as DNA: TGTGCCAGCAGTGAGGAAAACATTCAGTACTTC. This codes for CASSEENIQYF. The rearrangement joins TRBV6-1 to TRBJ2-4; no firm D call. The V gene lost 3 bases and the J gene lost 5 bases, with 2 bases spanning the gap. Germline loops: CDR1 MNHNS, CDR2 SASEGT. The CDR3 extends over 11 amino acids.